Following are 16 T cell receptor beta chains from one sample sequenced in a study of control samples from healthy donors and cancer patients. Clones were read by immunoSEQ multiplex PCR, and TCRdb kept only the in-frame ones, dropping some. The sample has more than 120,000 clones; approximately 91% are singletons. The sample comprised blood. The receptors stem from a man aged 25-40 years in good health.

The J gene is TRBJ2-3, the V gene TRBV19, with D perhaps TRBD2 (6 bases). V shed 0 bases and J shed 6 bases, with 7 bases lying between them. In germline, CDR1 is LNHDA, CDR2 SQIVND (reference sequence). CDR3 size: 13 residues. The CDR3, as DNA: TGTGCCAGTAGTATAGATCGGGGGGATACGCAGTATTTT. It encodes CASSIDRGDTQYF.

The gene calls are TRBV13 and TRBJ1-5; a weak D match, TRBD1 (5 bases). V was pared by 3 bases and J by 7 bases, with 16 bases between. CDR3 length: 15 residues. Germline V gene data show CDR1 as PRHDT and CDR2 as FYEKMQ (reference sequence). The DNA for the CDR3 is TGTGCCAGCAGCTTTAGAGGGGATGTAACACAGCCCCAGCATTTT. Translation: CASSFRGDVTQPQHF. Drawing the rest from reference TRBV13 and TRBJ1-5, the complete variable domain is AAGVIQSPRHLIKEKRETATLKCYPIPRHDTVYWYQQGPGQDPQFLISFYEKMQSDKGSIPDRFSAQQFSDYHSELNMSSLELGDSALYFCASSFRGDVTQPQHFGDGTRLSIL.

The J gene is TRBJ2-3, the V gene TRBV7-3, with D tentatively TRBD1 or TRBD2 (6 bases each). Germline V lookup: CDR1 SGHTA, CDR2 FQGTGA. The germline V and J ends were trimmed by 5 bases and 2 bases, with 14 bases remaining between them. The CDR3 has 15 amino acids. CDR3 loop: CASSRLGGHTDTQYF. The CDR3, as DNA: TGTGCCAGCAGCCGGCTGGGGGGCCACACAGATACGCAGTATTTT.

The gene calls are TRBV7-9 and TRBJ1-2; 9 bases match TRBD1. V was clipped by 3 bases and J by 3 bases; unmatched bases: 2. This CDR3 is 14 amino acids long. Germline loops: CDR1 SEHNR, CDR2 FQNEAQ (reference sequence). DNA of the CDR3: TGTGCCAGCAGCTTGACAGGGGGGTACTATGGCTACACCTTC. Residues: CASSLTGGYYGYTF.

This chain joins TRBV5-1 and TRBJ1-3; no firm D call. Germline CDR1 and CDR2: SGHRS and YFSETQ. V lost 0 bases, J lost 1 base, and 8 bases lay in between. The CDR3 is 15 amino acids. The CDR3 DNA follows: TGCGCCAGCAGCTTGGTCCCCGGGTCTGGAAACACCATATATTTT. Its translation is CASSLVPGSGNTIYF.

This sequence joins TRBV28 and TRBJ1-6; unclear D gene. The CDR3 is made up of 17 amino acids. CDR1 MDHEN and CDR2 SYDVKM come from the germline V gene. V dropped 2 bases and J dropped 4 bases, with 15 bases sitting between them. Written as DNA, the CDR3 is TGTGCCAGCAGTTTAGATTCACAGACTCCTTATAATTCACCCCTCCACTTT. This translates into CASSLDSQTPYNSPLHF.

CDR3 nucleotides: TGTGCCAGCAGCTTAAACAAGAGGGACACTGAAGCTTTCTTT. The encoded protein is CASSLNKRDTEAFF. V is TRBV11-2 and J is TRBJ1-1; D is undetermined. The germline V gene encodes CDR1 SGHAT and CDR2 FQNNGV. This CDR3 is 14 amino acids long. The ends were cut back, 2 bases at V and 3 bases at J, with 10 bases in the middle.

The chain carries TRBV19 and TRBJ2-7; D is undetermined. V was pared by 7 bases and J by 6 bases, with 16 bases between. The CDR3 contains 13 residues. Germline values: CDR1 LNHDA, CDR2 SQIVND (reference sequence). CDR3 coding DNA: TGTGCCAGTACCCCCGGTACCGGTGGCGAGCAGTACTTC. The encoded protein is CASTPGTGGEQYF. The full variable domain, in which reference TRBV19 and TRBJ2-7 provide the parts outside the CDR3, is DGGITQSPKYLFRKEGQNVTLSCEQNLNHDAMYWYRQDPGQGLRLIYYSQIVNDFQKGDIAEGYSVSREKKESFPLTVTSAQKNPTAFYLCASTPGTGGEQYFGPGTRLTVT.

This chain links TRBV5-1 with TRBJ1-1, with TRBD1 identical over 8 bases. Trimming at V came to 4 bases and at J to 1 base, leaving 3 bases not matched to a gene. This CDR3 has 14 residues. Germline V CDR1 and CDR2: SGHRS, YFSETQ. This CDR3 reads CASSPGTGNTEAFF. In DNA form, the CDR3 reads TGCGCCAGCAGCCCGGGGACAGGGAACACTGAAGCTTTCTTT.

CDR3 region: CAIPPRTGCYEQYF. The CDR3 nucleotides read TGTGCCATCCCTCCCCGGACAGGGTGCTACGAGCAGTACTTC. The chain joins TRBV27 to TRBJ2-7; 8 positions match TRBD1. V lost 10 bases, J lost 3 bases, and 11 bases stayed unmatched. Germline lookup yields CDR1 MNHEY and CDR2 SMNVEV (reference sequence). The CDR3 is made up of 14 amino acids.

The chain combines TRBV27 with TRBJ2-7, with TRBD2 identical over 7 bases. Germline assignment: CDR1 MNHEY and CDR2 SMNVEV (reference sequence). The ends lost 6 bases at V and 3 bases at J; junction bases unmatched: 8. The CDR3 has 14 residues. As DNA, the CDR3 is TGTGCCAGCAGCCCCGGAAAGCGGGGCTACGAGCAGTACTTC. It specifies CASSPGKRGYEQYF.

The chain has TRBV19 and TRBJ2-3; 7 positions match TRBD2. Germline-derived CDR1 and CDR2 are LNHDA and SQIVND (reference sequence). CDR3 length: 15 amino acids. After removal of 7 bases from V and 3 bases from J, the junction contained 10 bases not matched to a gene. This CDR3 is CASNPRDGGTDTQYF. The DNA for the CDR3 is TGTGCCAGTAACCCAAGGGACGGGGGGACAGATACGCAGTATTTT.

The J gene is TRBJ1-2, the V gene TRBV30, with D uncertain. This CDR3 has 11 residues. Per germline, CDR1 GTSNPN and CDR2 SVGIG (reference sequence). Trimming stripped 6 bases from V and 2 bases from J, with 7 bases between. CDR3 in amino acids: CACDGNYGYTF. The CDR3 nucleotides read TGTGCCTGTGACGGGAACTATGGCTACACCTTC.

The chain recombines TRBV27 with TRBJ2-1; 7 bases match TRBD2. CDR3 length: 16 residues. V lost 2 bases to trimming and J lost 3 bases; unmatched junction nucleotides: 7. Germline V CDR1 and CDR2: MNHEY, SMNVEV (reference sequence). The CDR3 DNA sequence: TGTGCCAGCAGTTTAAAACGGCGGGGGAGCTACAATGAGCAGTTCTTC. Residues: CASSLKRRGSYNEQFF.

This clone was counted between two and nine times. The rearrangement uses TRBV3-1 (or the pseudogene TRBV3-2) and TRBJ2-2; 9 nucleotides match TRBD2. V trimming: 2 bases; J trimming: 7 bases; junction bases outside the gene matches: 5. Germline loops: CDR1 LGHDT, CDR2 YNNKEL (reference sequence). The CDR3 is made up of 15 amino acids. In DNA, the CDR3 is TGTGCCAGCAGCCAAAGACTAGCGGTGGTCGGGGAGCTGTTTTTT. This gives the protein CASSQRLAVVGELFF.

The J gene is TRBJ2-1, the V gene TRBV2, with a tentative D call TRBD2 (6 bases). CDR3 length equals 16 residues. Trimming took 6 bases from V and 4 from J, leaving 19 bases between them. Germline CDR1 and CDR2: SNHLY and FYNNEI. CDR3 amino acids: CASSDPVTGTYNEQFF. The CDR3, as DNA: TGTGCCAGCAGCGACCCGGTTACCGGGACTTACAATGAGCAGTTCTTC. The complete variable domain, with remaining parts taken from reference TRBV2 and TRBJ2-1, reads EPEVTQTPSHQVTQMGQEVILRCVPISNHLYFYWYRQILGQKVEFLVSFYNNEISEKSEIFDDQFSVERPDGSNFTLKIRSTKLEDSAMYFCASSDPVTGTYNEQFFGPGTRLTVL.